This TCR beta chain is drawn from a study of T-cell reconstitution after alpha-beta-depleted transplantation in children. The CDR3 sequence is 15 residues long. CDR1 MDHEN and CDR2 SYDVKM come from the germline V gene. Trimming removed 4 bases at V and 7 bases at J, with 16 bases between. For TCRbeta, the library was prepared with unique molecular identifiers. TCRdb reanalysed the PCR reads using MiXCR and keeps one entry per CDR3 protein. The sample comprises about 580,000 distinct CDR3 sequences, around 23% of which are singletons, and approximately 14% rests with the top ten. This chain uses TRBV28 with TRBJ1-4; maybe TRBD1 (6 bases). The material sequenced was PBMCs, mostly from graft donor cells, taken 360 days after TCRalphabeta/CD19-depleted stem cell transplant. The TCR was taken from a boy younger than two who had a stem cell transplant for acute myeloid leukemia, so the T cells may come from the graft donor. CDR3 DNA: TGTGCCAGCAGTTCCAACAGGGAACGGGGTGAAAAACTGTTTTTT. This codes for CASSSNRERGEKLFF.